This TCR beta chain was retrieved from a study of CD8 T cells in Susac syndrome. V was clipped by 5 bases and J by 1 base, with 15 bases between them. The CDR3 has 15 residues. Germline lookup yields CDR1 SGHNT and CDR2 YYREEE (reference sequence). Isolation of CD8+ and CD4+ T cells was performed negatively, whereas enrichment of TEMRA cells was done by FACS. When the RNA was reverse transcribed, random hexamers were used with an input of roughly 0.45 to 1 ug. Amplification of TCR beta CDR3 across 54 Vbeta and 13 Jbeta was performed with immunoSEQ multiplex PCR. MiXCR, applied by TCRdb to the immunoSEQ multiplex PCR reads, yields one record per CDR3 protein. The table lists more than 150,000 distinct CDR3 sequences, 92% of them singletons, with around 0.08% in the top ten.

Specimen: CD4+ T cells from PBMCs. The clonotype was recovered from a human donor in good health. The rearrangement uses TRBV5-4 and TRBJ1-1; maybe TRBD1 (5 bases). The CDR3 DNA is TGTGCCAGCAGTAACAGGTCCACTGAGAACACTGAAGCTTTCTTT. It specifies CASSNRSTENTEAFF.